These 21 T cell receptor beta chains were all obtained from the same sample, sequenced in a study of T cell responses to AZD1222 COVID-19 vaccine. Sequencing was performed with immunoSEQ multiplex PCR; in TCRdb, only in-frame clones are kept and a portion is missing. Seen here are 150,000 to 200,000 clones, roughly 94% observed once, and the top ten hold around 1%. The sequencing here drew on peripheral blood, taken 28 days after the second AZD1222 dose. Receptor source: an adult who received the AZD1222 COVID-19 vaccine.

The chain is built from TRBV4-1 and TRBJ1-5; unclear D gene. Germline values: CDR1 MGHRA, CDR2 YSYEKL. The length of the CDR3 is 13 residues. The V end was cut by 8 bases, the J end by 7 bases, with 15 bases between. Written as DNA, the CDR3 is TGCGCCAGCGGAGTCCTAGGGAAGCAGCCCCAGCATTTT. Its protein is CASGVLGKQPQHF.

The sample holds one count of this clone. This sequence joins TRBV6-5 and TRBJ2-1; D possibly uses TRBD1 or TRBD2 (6 bases each). Trimming left V 5 bases short and J 1 base short, with 12 bases between. The germline CDR1 and CDR2 sequences are MNHEY and SVGAGI. The CDR3 has 15 amino acids. The CDR3 DNA sequence: TGTGCCAGCAGTCCCGAGGGGGGATCCTACAATGAGCAGTTCTTC. It yields the protein CASSPEGGSYNEQFF.

This clone is a singleton in its sample. The chain recombines TRBV6-5 with TRBJ2-7; D might be TRBD2 (6 bases). V lost 2 bases and J 7 bases, leaving 12 bases between the germline ends. The CDR3 runs to 13 residues. Germline CDR1 MNHEY, CDR2 SVGAGI. As DNA, the CDR3 is TGTGCCAGCAGTTACAACGGACGGGGGGAGCAGTACTTC. Its translation is CASSYNGRGEQYF.

The chain recombines TRBV2 with TRBJ2-4, with 7 bases aligning to TRBD2. Germline CDR1 SNHLY, CDR2 FYNNEI. V trimming: 7 bases; J trimming: 0 bases; junction bases outside the gene matches: 6. The CDR3 is 15 amino acids. The CDR3 sequence is CASKASGLAKNIQYF. CDR3 sequence (DNA): TGTGCCAGCAAAGCTAGCGGATTAGCCAAAAACATTCAGTACTTC. Full variable domain (outside the CDR3, taken from reference TRBV2 and TRBJ2-4): EPEVTQTPSHQVTQMGQEVILRCVPISNHLYFYWYRQILGQKVEFLVSFYNNEISEKSEIFDDQFSVERPDGSNFTLKIRSTKLEDSAMYFCASKASGLAKNIQYFGAGTRLSVL.

This chain connects TRBV7-2 to TRBJ1-5; D unclear. V was cut by 3 bases and J by 0 bases, with 9 bases left in between. The CDR3 is 15 residues long. Per germline, CDR1 SGHTA and CDR2 FQGNSA. The DNA for the CDR3 is TGTGCCAGCAGCTTCCGGACGGATAGCAATCAGCCCCAGCATTTT. It specifies CASSFRTDSNQPQHF. Full variable domain (missing parts from reference TRBV7-2 and TRBJ1-5): GAGVSQSPSNKVTEKGKDVELRCDPISGHTALYWYRQSLGQGLEFLIYFQGNSAPDKSGLPSDRFSAERTGGSVSTLTIQRTQQEDSAVYLCASSFRTDSNQPQHFGDGTRLSIL.

The chain employs TRBV6-5 and TRBJ2-1; no clear D. From germline, CDR1 is MNHEY and CDR2 SVGAGI. Trimming took off 6 bases at V and 7 bases at J, with 16 bases between the two ends. The CDR3 has 14 residues. Written as DNA, the CDR3 is TGTGCCAGCAGATTAATCCTACCCGGTAATGAGCAGTTCTTC. Translation gives CASRLILPGNEQFF.

CDR3 DNA: TGTGCCAGCAGCTTGGCGGGGCCAGGTGAGAGGGTAGCCAAAAACATTCAGTACTTC. This gives the protein CASSLAGPGERVAKNIQYF. The rearrangement uses TRBV5-5 and TRBJ2-4; D possibly matches TRBD1 or TRBD2 (5 bases each). V lost 0 bases to trimming and J lost 0 bases, with 19 bases between them. Germline V CDR1 and CDR2: SGHKS, YYEKEE (reference sequence). This CDR3 is 19 amino acids long.

This clone was seen a single time. The chain employs TRBV19 and TRBJ1-2; D call uncertain. Germline CDR1 LNHDA, CDR2 SQIVND (reference sequence). This CDR3 region has 13 residues. V was clipped by 3 bases and J by 5 bases, with 10 bases between them. CDR3 amino acids: CASSMRGQYGYTF. The CDR3 DNA sequence: TGTGCCAGTAGTATGAGAGGCCAGTATGGCTACACCTTC.

The rearrangement links TRBV2 to TRBJ2-1; D could derive from TRBD1 or TRBD2 (7 bases each). In germline, CDR1 is SNHLY, CDR2 FYNNEI. This CDR3 spans 18 amino acids. V was cut by 5 bases and J by 8 bases, with 28 bases left in between. As DNA, the CDR3 is TGTGCCAGCAGTACTCTTTTCCGGGGAGGGGGCGGCGAACATGAGCAGTTCTTC. It is translated as CASSTLFRGGGGEHEQFF. Based on the CDR3 plus reference TRBV2 and TRBJ2-1, the full variable domain is EPEVTQTPSHQVTQMGQEVILRCVPISNHLYFYWYRQILGQKVEFLVSFYNNEISEKSEIFDDQFSVERPDGSNFTLKIRSTKLEDSAMYFCASSTLFRGGGGEHEQFFGPGTRLTVL.

V is TRBV6-5 and J is TRBJ1-1; tentatively, D is TRBD1 (6 bases). V gave up 4 bases and J gave up 1 base, with 16 bases separating them. CDR1 MNHEY and CDR2 SVGAGI come from the germline V gene. This CDR3 contains 16 residues. The CDR3 sequence: CASSSLSGTRNTEAFF. The CDR3, as DNA: TGTGCCAGCAGTTCTCTTTCCGGGACAAGGAACACTGAAGCTTTCTTT.

The chain links TRBV4-1 to TRBJ1-2; D is ambiguous. V was pared by 0 bases and J by 8 bases, with 13 bases between. Germline-derived CDR1 and CDR2 are MGHRA and YSYEKL. The CDR3 is 14 residues long. The CDR3 bases are TGCGCCAGCAGCCAAGATGTGCAGATGAGGGGCTACACCTTC. It encodes CASSQDVQMRGYTF.

This chain links TRBV6-6 with TRBJ1-3; D call uncertain. The V end lost 2 bases, the J end lost 0 bases, and 8 bases lay between the germline ends. Germline V lookup: CDR1 MNHNY, CDR2 SVGAGI (reference sequence). CDR3 length equals 15 residues. The CDR3: CASSYTTPSGNTIYF. CDR3 DNA: TGTGCCAGCAGTTACACAACCCCCTCTGGAAACACCATATATTTT.

This chain joins TRBV5-1 and TRBJ1-2; 9 bases fit TRBD1. CDR1 SGHRS and CDR2 YFSETQ come from the germline V gene. The CDR3 covers 15 residues. Germline trimming cut 3 bases from V and 8 bases from J; bases unmatched to any gene: 11. The CDR3 nucleotides are TGCGCCAGCAGCTCGTATTACAGGGGGCGGTTAGGCTACACCTTC. This codes for CASSSYYRGRLGYTF.

CDR3 protein: CASSLAGRYEQYF. The CDR3 DNA reads as TGTGCCAGCAGCTTGGCAGGGAGGTACGAGCAGTACTTC. The V gene is TRBV5-4, the J gene TRBJ2-7, with D tentatively TRBD2 (6 bases). Germline CDR1 and CDR2: SGHNT and YYREEE (reference sequence). Trimming pared 0 bases from V and 4 bases from J, leaving 8 bases between. CDR3 size: 13 residues.

The chain carries TRBV10-2 and TRBJ1-2; 11 bases align to TRBD1. The CDR3 is 14 residues long. From germline, CDR1 is WSHSY and CDR2 SAAADI. Trimming removed 6 bases from V and 8 bases from J; junction bases left unmatched: 8. The CDR3 here is CASSQGQGAVGYTF. CDR3 in DNA: TGCGCCAGCAGCCAAGGACAGGGGGCTGTGGGCTACACCTTC.

This chain links TRBV3-1 (or the pseudogene TRBV3-2) with TRBJ1-6; D unclear. Per the germline V gene, CDR1 is LGHDT and CDR2 is YNNKEL (reference sequence). V lost 7 bases to trimming and J lost 10 bases, with 14 bases between them. CDR3 length: 13 amino acids. The CDR3 region has the DNA TGTGCCAGCAATATCGGGTTTCGATCACCCCTCCACTTT. Translation gives CASNIGFRSPLHF.

This clone was picked up a small number of times. The rearrangement uses TRBV12-3 or TRBV12-4 and TRBJ1-1; tentatively, D is TRBD1 (5 bases). Trimming cost V 3 bases and J 4 bases, with 6 bases left between them. This CDR3 has 12 residues. The chain's CDR3 is CASSFGGTEAFF. The CDR3 DNA is TGTGCCAGCAGTTTTGGGGGCACTGAAGCTTTCTTT.

This chain links TRBV7-8 with TRBJ2-5, with unresolved D. Trimming removed 4 bases at V and 2 bases at J, with 11 bases between. CDR1 and CDR2 from the germline V gene are SGHVS and FQNEAQ. This CDR3 is built from 14 residues. The DNA for the CDR3 is TGTGCCAGCAGCTATCGGCCGCGGCAAGAGACCCAGTACTTC. Residues: CASSYRPRQETQYF.

In this sample, this clone turned up once. V and J are TRBV7-8 and TRBJ2-7, with D possibly TRBD1 on 7 matching bases. Trimming stripped 5 bases from V and 1 base from J, with 12 bases between. The CDR3 spans 14 residues. Germline CDR1 is SGHVS and CDR2 is FQNEAQ. The CDR3, as DNA: TGTGCCAGCAGCGAACAGGGGAGGTCCTACGAGCAGTACTTC. Protein: CASSEQGRSYEQYF. Supplemented by reference TRBV7-8 and TRBJ2-7, the full variable domain reads GAGVSQSPRYKVAKRGQDVALRCDPISGHVSLFWYQQALGQGPEFLTYFQNEAQLDKSGLPSDRFFAERPEGSVSTLKIQRTQQEDSAVYLCASSEQGRSYEQYFGPGTRLTVT.

The J gene is TRBJ2-2, the V gene TRBV10-3; D gene unclear. Germline lookup yields CDR1 ENHRY and CDR2 SYGVKD. Trimming took off 6 bases at V and 1 base at J, with 6 bases between the two ends. The CDR3 is made up of 13 amino acids. The CDR3 protein is CAISQENTGELFF. The CDR3 DNA sequence: TGTGCCATCAGCCAGGAGAACACCGGGGAGCTGTTTTTT.

The chain couples TRBV5-8 to TRBJ1-2, with 8 bases fitting TRBD1. The CDR3 is 16 amino acids. Germline V gene sequence: CDR1 SGHTS, CDR2 YDEGEE. The V gene end was trimmed by 2 bases and the J gene end by 8 bases; junction bases not matched to a gene: 14. The DNA for the CDR3 is TGTGCCAGCAGCTTCATCGCCCCCGGACAGGGAAGAGGCTACACCTTC. Protein sequence: CASSFIAPGQGRGYTF.